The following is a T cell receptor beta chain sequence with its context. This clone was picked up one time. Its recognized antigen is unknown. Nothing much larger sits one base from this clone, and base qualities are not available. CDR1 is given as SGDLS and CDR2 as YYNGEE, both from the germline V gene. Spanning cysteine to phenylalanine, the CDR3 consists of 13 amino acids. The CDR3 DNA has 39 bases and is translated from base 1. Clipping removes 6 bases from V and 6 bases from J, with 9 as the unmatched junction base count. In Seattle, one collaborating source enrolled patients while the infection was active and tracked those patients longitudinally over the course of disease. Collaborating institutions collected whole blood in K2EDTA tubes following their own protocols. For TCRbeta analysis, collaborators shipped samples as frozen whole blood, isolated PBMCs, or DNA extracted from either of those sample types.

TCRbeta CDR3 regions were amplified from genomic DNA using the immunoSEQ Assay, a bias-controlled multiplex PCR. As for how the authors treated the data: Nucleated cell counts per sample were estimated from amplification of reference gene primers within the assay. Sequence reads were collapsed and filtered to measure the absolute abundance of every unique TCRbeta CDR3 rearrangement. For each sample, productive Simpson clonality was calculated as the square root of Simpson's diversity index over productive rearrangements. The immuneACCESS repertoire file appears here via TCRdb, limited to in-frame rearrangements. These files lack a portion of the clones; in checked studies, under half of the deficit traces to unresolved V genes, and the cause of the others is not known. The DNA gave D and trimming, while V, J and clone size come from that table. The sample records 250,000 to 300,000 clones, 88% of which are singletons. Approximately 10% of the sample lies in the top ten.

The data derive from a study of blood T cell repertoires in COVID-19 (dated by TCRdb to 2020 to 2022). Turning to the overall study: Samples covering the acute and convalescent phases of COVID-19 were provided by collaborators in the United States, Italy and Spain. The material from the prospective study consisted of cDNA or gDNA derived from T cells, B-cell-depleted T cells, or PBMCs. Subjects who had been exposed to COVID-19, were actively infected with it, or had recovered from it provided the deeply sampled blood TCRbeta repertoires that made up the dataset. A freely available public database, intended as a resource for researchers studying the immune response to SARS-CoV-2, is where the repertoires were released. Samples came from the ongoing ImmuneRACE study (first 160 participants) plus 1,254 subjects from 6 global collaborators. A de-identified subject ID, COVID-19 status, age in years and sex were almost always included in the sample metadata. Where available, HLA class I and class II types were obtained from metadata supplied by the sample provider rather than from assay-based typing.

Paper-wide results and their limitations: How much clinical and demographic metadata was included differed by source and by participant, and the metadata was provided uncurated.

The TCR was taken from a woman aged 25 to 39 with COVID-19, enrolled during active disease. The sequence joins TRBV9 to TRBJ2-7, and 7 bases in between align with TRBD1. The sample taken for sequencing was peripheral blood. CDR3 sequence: CASTPGTEGEQYF. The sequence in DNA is TGTGCCAGCACCCCCGGGACAGAGGGCGAGCAGTACTTC. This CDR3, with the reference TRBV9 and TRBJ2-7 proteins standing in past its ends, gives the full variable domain DSGVTQTPKHLITATGQRVTLRCSPRSGDLSVYWYQQSLDQGLQFLIQYYNGEERAKGNILERFSAQQFPDLHSELNLSSLELGDSALYFCASTPGTEGEQYFGPGTRLTVT.